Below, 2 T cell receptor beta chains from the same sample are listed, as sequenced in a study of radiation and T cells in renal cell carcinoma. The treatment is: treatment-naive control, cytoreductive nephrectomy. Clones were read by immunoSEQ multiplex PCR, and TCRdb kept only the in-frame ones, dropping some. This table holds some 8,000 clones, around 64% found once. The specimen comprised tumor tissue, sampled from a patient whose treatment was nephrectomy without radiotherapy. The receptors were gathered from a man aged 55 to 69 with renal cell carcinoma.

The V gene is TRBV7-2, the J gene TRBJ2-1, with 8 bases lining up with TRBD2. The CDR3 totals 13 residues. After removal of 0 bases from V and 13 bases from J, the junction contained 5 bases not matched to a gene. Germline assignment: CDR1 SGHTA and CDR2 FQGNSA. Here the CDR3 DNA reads TGTGCCAGCAGCTTAGCAGGGGCGGGGGGCCAGTTCTTC. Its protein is CASSLAGAGGQFF.

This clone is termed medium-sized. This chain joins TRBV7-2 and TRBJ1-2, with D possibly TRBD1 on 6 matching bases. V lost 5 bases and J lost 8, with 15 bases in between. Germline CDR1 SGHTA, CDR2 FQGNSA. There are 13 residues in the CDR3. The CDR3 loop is CASSTGQFGGYTF. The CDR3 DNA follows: TGTGCCAGCAGCACCGGACAGTTTGGAGGCTACACCTTC.